The source of this T cell receptor (beta chain) is a study of blood T cells in healthy people across ages. Using a J-beta primer mix together with a sample-barcoded 5' primer, a second PCR was run for about 7 to 12 cycles. Each CDR3 protein gets one entry after TCRdb re-called the 5' RACE reads with MiXCR. The sample includes approximately 1.5 million distinct CDR3 sequences, 35% to 45% of them seen just once. Per the germline V gene, CDR1 is SGHTA and CDR2 is FQGNSA. Unmatched junction bases numbered 3, after V lost 5 bases and J lost 5 bases. The CDR3 runs to 13 residues. The sequence came from a woman aged 18-30 years in good health. Sequencing used blood. The chain combines TRBV7-2 with TRBJ2-7; the match to TRBD1 covers 10 bases. The CDR3 coding sequence is TGTGCCAGCAGCATCGGGACAGGGGACGAGCAGTACTTC. As protein: CASSIGTGDEQYF.